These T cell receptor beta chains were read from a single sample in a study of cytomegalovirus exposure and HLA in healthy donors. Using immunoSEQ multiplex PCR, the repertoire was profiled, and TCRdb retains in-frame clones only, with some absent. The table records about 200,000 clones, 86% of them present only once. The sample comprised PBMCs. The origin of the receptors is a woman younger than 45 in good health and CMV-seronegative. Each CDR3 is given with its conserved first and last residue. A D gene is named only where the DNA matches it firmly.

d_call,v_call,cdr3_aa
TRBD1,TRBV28,CASSTRTGDVGGYTF
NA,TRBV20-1,CSAVQGYEQYF
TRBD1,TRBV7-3,CASSPGQGHSYEQYF
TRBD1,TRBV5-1,CASSLGQGAGYTF
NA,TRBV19,CASSIGGGAAEQFF
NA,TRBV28,CASSFSLGRSGNTIYF
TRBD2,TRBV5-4,CASSLAGAGGINEQFF
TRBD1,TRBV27,CASSLVGGGYGYTF
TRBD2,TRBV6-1,CASSFGGSYEQYF
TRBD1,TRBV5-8,CASSGTGGFEQYF
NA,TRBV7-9,CASSLVRVSTDTQYF
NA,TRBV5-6,CASSSDNRTASTDTQYF
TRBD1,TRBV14,CASSQLPQGAINEQYF
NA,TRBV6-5,CASRLLGAQETQYF
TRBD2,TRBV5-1,CASSFSGGGHADTQYF
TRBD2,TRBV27,CASRLRQGNSGTRAYNEQFF
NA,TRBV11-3,CASSLGSQRFTDTQYF
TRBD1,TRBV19,CASSIGRGFFDEQFF
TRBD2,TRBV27,CASSRVVGASGSYEQFF
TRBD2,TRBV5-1,CASRRVLAGDYEQYF
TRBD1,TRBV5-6,CASSPQGDTEAFF
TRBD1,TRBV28,CASRSFSTGATTDTQYF
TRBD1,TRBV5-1,CASSFTGGNQPQHF
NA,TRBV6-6,CAHRGWGLGADTQYF
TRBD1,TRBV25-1,CASRVPKGDRAQETQYF
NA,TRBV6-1,CASSEAGVSGNTIYF
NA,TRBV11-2,CASSLWGASAGELFF
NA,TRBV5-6,CASSLWPGEYGYTF
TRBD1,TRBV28,CASSPPGQGNYGYTF
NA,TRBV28,CASRAVGTEAFF
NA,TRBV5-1,CASSLVPGAGYTF
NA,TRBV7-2,CASSLSAGTDTQYF
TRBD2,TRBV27,CASSLRTSGAYEQYF
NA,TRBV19,CASRVATSSYNEQFF
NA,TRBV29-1,CSVQGQLSNEQFF
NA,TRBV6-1,CASSHGGSTEAFF
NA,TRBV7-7,CASSIGTLDTQYF
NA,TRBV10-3,CAISGTVNTGELFF
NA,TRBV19,CASSDSYSNQPQHF
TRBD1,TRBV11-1,CASRRRSTGEQFF
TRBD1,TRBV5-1,CASSLYPGGNTGELFF
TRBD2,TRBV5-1,CASSLAAGGSTDTQYF
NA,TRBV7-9,CASSPSRILVYNEQFF
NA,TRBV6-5,CASSFSQGNTGELFF
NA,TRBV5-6,CASRFQTDTQYF
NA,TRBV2,CASSAEQETQYF
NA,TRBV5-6,CASRWGLSGNTIYF
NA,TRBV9,CASSEGGGAAGELFF
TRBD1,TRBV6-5,CASSPSDRPLGEQYF
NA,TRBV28,CASSLSFREQYF
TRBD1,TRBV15,CATSLGTALPNEKLFF
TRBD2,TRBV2,CASSVAGGIYNEQFF
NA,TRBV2,CASSAQLATEAFF
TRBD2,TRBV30,CAWSPRGGEQYF
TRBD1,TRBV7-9,CASSLPGQGARTEAFF
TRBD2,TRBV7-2,CASSLGPAGGPDTQYF
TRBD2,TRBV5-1,CASNPSGESTDTQYF
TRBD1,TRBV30,CAWRTTGHSYEQYF
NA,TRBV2,CASSVMTGRNEQFF